This T cell receptor (beta chain) was captured by sequencing in a study of blood T cell repertoires in COVID-19. Across the study: T cells, B-cell-depleted T cells, or PBMCs provided the cDNA or gDNA that served as material.

J was trimmed by 1 base and V by 4 bases; bases with no gene match: 7. This CDR3 spans 17 amino acids. Germline values: CDR1 SNHLY, CDR2 FYNNEI. Original handling: Amplification of reference gene primers was used by the study to estimate nucleated cell counts. Generated by immunoSEQ multiplex PCR, the TCRdb table keeps only in-frame clones and is missing some. The V and J calls and clone size were taken over from that table, and D and trimming were inferred from the DNA. Of some 350,000 clones detected, around 84% appear once; the ten largest clones hold about 2.9%. The genes are TRBV2 and TRBJ1-2; 12 nucleotides match TRBD1. This TCR derives from a human donor in a cohort sampled during active COVID-19. Sequenced input: peripheral blood. The CDR3 nucleotides are TGTGCCAGCAGTGCACCGGGACAGGGGGCCTTTAACTATGGCTACACCTTC. Translation gives CASSAPGQGAFNYGYTF.